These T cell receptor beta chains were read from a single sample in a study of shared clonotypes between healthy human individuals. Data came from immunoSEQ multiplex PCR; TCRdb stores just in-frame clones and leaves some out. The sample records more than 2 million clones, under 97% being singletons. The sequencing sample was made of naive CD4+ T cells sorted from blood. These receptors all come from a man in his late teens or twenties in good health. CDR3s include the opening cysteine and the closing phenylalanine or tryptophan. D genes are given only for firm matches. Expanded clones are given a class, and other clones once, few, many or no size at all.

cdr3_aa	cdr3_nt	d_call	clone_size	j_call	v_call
CASSLSLQDSYEQYF	TGTGCCAGCAGCCTTTCTCTACAGGACTCCTACGAGCAGTACTTC	NA	NA	TRBJ2-7	TRBV14
CASSLDWGRLNTEAFF	TGCGCCAGCAGCTTGGACTGGGGGCGATTAAACACTGAAGCTTTCTTT	NA	NA	TRBJ1-1	TRBV5-1
CASSPHAGRNEQYF	TGTGCCAGCAGTCCCCATGCGGGAAGGAACGAGCAGTACTTC	NA	few	TRBJ2-7	TRBV27
CASSVSSLGISEAFF	TGTGCCAGTAGCGTCTCCTCACTCGGGATTTCTGAAGCTTTCTTT	NA	NA	TRBJ1-1	TRBV19
CASSLQGLESGNTIYF	TGTGCCAGCAGCTTACAGGGCCTCGAGTCTGGAAACACCATATATTTT	NA	NA	TRBJ1-3	TRBV7-9
CASSLGGTVNTEAFF	TGCGCCAGCAGCTTGGGAGGGACAGTGAACACTGAAGCTTTCTTT	TRBD1	NA	TRBJ1-1	TRBV5-1
CASSTRRVGENLYNEQFF	TGTGCCAGCAGCACCCGCCGGGTAGGGGAGAATCTCTACAATGAGCAGTTCTTC	NA	NA	TRBJ2-1	TRBV7-2
CASSLVGGQQTQYF	TGCGCCAGCAGCTTGGTGGGGGGTCAGCAGACCCAGTACTTC	NA	NA	TRBJ2-5	TRBV5-1
CASNRDRGLNSPLHF	TGTGCCAGTAACCGGGACAGGGGATTAAATTCACCCCTCCACTTT	TRBD1	NA	TRBJ1-6	TRBV6-1
CASSLGQGDTGELFF	TGTGCCAGCAGCTTAGGACAGGGGGACACCGGGGAGCTGTTTTTT	TRBD1	once	TRBJ2-2	TRBV11-3
CASSLVVQGSYGYTF	TGCGCCAGCAGCTTGGTAGTACAGGGGAGCTATGGCTACACCTTC	TRBD1	NA	TRBJ1-2	TRBV5-1
CASSLAQGVYNEQFF	TGTGCCAGCAGCTTGGCGCAGGGGGTCTACAATGAGCAGTTCTTC	TRBD1	NA	TRBJ2-1	TRBV5-5
CASSLAGQGANEQFF	TGTGCCAGCAGCTTGGCCGGTCAGGGGGCGAATGAGCAGTTCTTC	TRBD1	once	TRBJ2-1	TRBV5-4
CAWSVPGFGYTF	TGTGCCTGGAGTGTACCAGGGTTTGGCTACACCTTC	NA	once	TRBJ1-2	TRBV30
CASKGYGAGEQYEQYF	TGTGCCAGTAAGGGGTACGGGGCGGGAGAGCAATACGAGCAGTACTTC	TRBD2	NA	TRBJ2-7	TRBV19
CASSVGSSGAVDTQYF	TGTGCCAGCAGCGTAGGCTCTAGCGGGGCGGTAGATACGCAGTATTTT	TRBD2	NA	TRBJ2-3	TRBV9